This passage covers 14 T cell receptor beta chains from one sample sequenced in a study of blood T cells in healthy people across ages. Next came a second PCR, run for about 6 to 12 cycles, which used a sample-barcoded 5' primer along with a J-beta primer mix. TCRdb used MiXCR to reprocess the 5' RACE reads, holding one entry per CDR3 protein. The data show about 1.4 million distinct CDR3 sequences, with approximately 60% seen just once and roughly 6.3% held by the top ten. Sequencing input: blood. Receptors were obtained from a man aged 18 to 30 in good health.

This clonotype was seen a few times. The rearrangement links TRBV12-3 or TRBV12-4 to TRBJ2-5; D perhaps matches TRBD1 (6 bases). The ends were cut back, 5 bases at V and 5 bases at J, with 12 bases in the middle. The CDR3 extends over 13 amino acids. Here the CDR3 DNA reads TGTGCCAGCAGTGTAAACAGGGAGGAGACCCAGTACTTC. Translating it yields CASSVNREETQYF.

This rearrangement joins TRBV3-1 to TRBJ2-7; tentatively, D is TRBD1 or TRBD2 (6 bases each). Trimming pared 5 bases from V and 0 bases from J, leaving 17 bases between. Germline V gene lookup returns CDR1 LGHDT and CDR2 YNNKEL (reference sequence). The length of the CDR3 is 16 residues. Here the CDR3 DNA reads TGTGCCAGCAGCTTTGGGGGGCACCTGAGCTCCTACGAGCAGTACTTC. Translated, it gives CASSFGGHLSSYEQYF.

The chain recombines TRBV12-5 with TRBJ2-1; 8 bases match TRBD2. CDR1 and CDR2 from the germline V gene are LGHNT and FRNRAP. V was clipped by 1 base and J by 0 bases; unmatched bases: 2. CDR3 length: 16 amino acids. The DNA for the CDR3 is TGTGCTAGTGGTTTGGGGAGCGGGGGCTCCTACAATGAGCAGTTCTTC. Protein product: CASGLGSGGSYNEQFF.

The CDR3 DNA follows: TGTGCCAGCAGTCCCCGGACAGCCGGATCCTACGAGCAGTACTTC. This sequence encodes CASSPRTAGSYEQYF. This rearrangement joins TRBV25-1 to TRBJ2-7; D possibly corresponds to TRBD1 (6 bases). The CDR3 loop spans 15 amino acids. Trimming stripped 5 bases from V and 1 base from J, with 15 bases between. CDR1 and CDR2 (germline): MGHDK, SYGVNS.

The chain links TRBV27 to TRBJ1-2; the D is unclear. Germline-derived CDR1 and CDR2 are MNHEY and SMNVEV (reference sequence). This CDR3 contains 17 residues. The V and J ends lost 2 bases and 3 bases respectively, with 19 bases between them. In DNA, the CDR3 is TGTGCCAGCAGTTTAACCGGGAAGCGAGGTTGGGACTATGGCTACACCTTC. It specifies CASSLTGKRGWDYGYTF.

The genes are TRBV4-1 and TRBJ1-1; D is unresolved. The germline V gene has CDR1 MGHRA and CDR2 YSYEKL. V dropped 1 base and J dropped 2 bases, with 17 bases sitting between them. The CDR3 is 17 residues long. Here the CDR3 DNA reads TGCGCCAGCAGCCAAGGGTCCCTAGAAGTTATTAACACTGAAGCTTTCTTT. This codes for CASSQGSLEVINTEAFF.

This chain joins TRBV4-3 and TRBJ2-1, with D hard to call. CDR1 is LGHNA, CDR2 YSLEER, per germline. The V gene lost 0 bases and the J gene lost 9 bases, with 15 bases spanning the gap. This CDR3 comprises 15 residues. CDR3 residues: CASSQDNAAEGEQFF. The CDR3 DNA is TGCGCCAGCAGCCAAGATAATGCGGCGGAAGGTGAGCAGTTCTTC.

This clonotype was seen a few times. The rearrangement links TRBV10-3 to TRBJ2-2; D may be TRBD1 (6 bases). Trimming removed 7 bases from V and 10 bases from J, with 16 bases in between. CDR1 and CDR2 (germline): ENHRY, SYGVKD. The CDR3 is made up of 13 amino acids. CDR3 protein: CAITAGTRVELFF. DNA for the CDR3: TGTGCCATCACTGCCGGGACACGCGTGGAGCTGTTTTTT.

The chain recombines TRBV29-1 with TRBJ2-2; D unresolved. CDR3 length: 13 amino acids. The V gene's germline CDR1 is SQVTM and CDR2 ANQGSEA. V shed 7 bases and J shed 1 base, with 10 bases lying between them. The CDR3 is CSGRSVNTGELFF. The DNA for the CDR3 is TGCAGCGGACGGAGCGTGAACACCGGGGAGCTGTTTTTT.

The chain joins TRBV14 to TRBJ2-6; TRBD2 is a possible D gene (5 bases). Trimming removed 4 bases at V and 0 bases at J, with 22 bases between. Germline V CDR1 and CDR2: SGHDN, FVKESK. This CDR3 comprises 20 residues. The CDR3 nucleotides are TGTGCCAGCAGCCTCAACGGCCCCGGCCCAGGAGGCTCTGGGGCCAACGTCCTGACTTTC. Its protein is CASSLNGPGPGGSGANVLTF.

The chain joins TRBV7-2 to TRBJ1-6; 7 positions match TRBD1. Germline V gene data show CDR1 as SGHTA and CDR2 as FQGNSA. V shed 2 bases, J shed 8 bases, and the junction held 6 bases outside the gene matches. CDR3 length equals 15 residues. CDR3: CASSLMSGQYSPLHF. CDR3 DNA sequence: TGTGCCAGCAGCTTAATGTCGGGACAGTATTCACCCCTCCACTTT.

The chain joins TRBV10-1 to TRBJ2-4; D is perhaps TRBD1 or TRBD2 (5 bases each). The DNA end is a closer match to TRBJ2-5, so the J assignment may be wrong. Germline loops: CDR1 WNHNN, CDR2 SYGVQD (reference sequence). This CDR3 region has 13 residues. The CDR3 region is CASSRDGLETQYF. In DNA, the CDR3 is TGCGCCAGCAGCAGGGACGGATTGGAGACCCAGTACTTC.

J is TRBJ2-7 and V is TRBV27; the D is unclear. The V end lost 5 bases, the J end lost 0 bases, and 11 bases lay between the germline ends. Germline values: CDR1 MNHEY, CDR2 SMNVEV (reference sequence). This CDR3 region has 14 residues. The CDR3 spells CASSNRRSSYEQYF. The DNA of the CDR3 is TGTGCCAGCAGTAACCGACGGTCCTCCTACGAGCAGTACTTC.

There are a few counts of this clonotype. This rearrangement joins TRBV29-1 to TRBJ1-2; D unclear. V was cut by 1 base and J by 3 bases, with 12 bases left in between. The V gene's germline CDR1 is SQVTM and CDR2 ANQGSEA. CDR3 length equals 14 residues. The CDR3: CSVEGTVTDYGYTF. The CDR3 DNA reads as TGCAGCGTTGAAGGCACAGTTACCGACTATGGCTACACCTTC.